The clone carrying this T cell receptor (beta chain) was seen a few times. Sequencing was performed with immunoSEQ multiplex PCR; in TCRdb, only in-frame clones are kept and a portion is missing. Altogether more than 65,000 clones are present, 91% being singletons, with the ten largest covering 0.35% to 0.4%. The sample comes from a study of technical replicates of blood from several donors. The CDR3 extends over 12 amino acids. Trimming took 3 bases from V and 6 from J, leaving 9 bases between them. Germline values: CDR1 SNHLY, CDR2 FYNNEI. Sequencing used T cells isolated from PBMCs. The clonotype comes from a human donor in good health. Some clones in this sample may be carry-over from other donors' samples. The V gene is TRBV2, the J gene TRBJ2-7; D uncertain. CDR3 protein: CASSELVFEQYF. CDR3 coding DNA: TGTGCCAGCAGTGAGCTAGTTTTCGAGCAGTACTTC.